This T cell receptor (beta chain) is drawn from a study of T cells in Graves' hyperthyroidism and ophthalmopathy (dated by TCRdb to between 2019 and 2020). About the study as a whole: Peripheral blood was collected at initial diagnosis, before any treatment. The study also compared thyroid tissue and blood T-cell repertoires from several Graves' hyperthyroidism patients. The approximately 100 discovery patients were divided at random into training and test sets in a 7:3 ratio. An independent validation cohort of fewer than 20 hyperthyroidism patients and about 16 patients who later progressed to ophthalmopathy tested prospective prediction of ophthalmopathy. According to the paper, TCR Vbeta CDR3 sequencing was carried out on some 140 peripheral blood samples, which came from over 40 ophthalmopathy, under 80 hyperthyroidism and about 17 progressor patients. Following sampling, methimazole starting at 30 mg daily was given to hyperthyroidism patients, and high-dose intravenous methylprednisolone was given to ophthalmopathy patients. TCR V-J signatures able to tell the groups apart were searched for in a discovery cohort of 90 to 100 patients, of whom approximately 40 had Graves' ophthalmopathy and about 60 had stable Graves' hyperthyroidism. Overall results and qualifications from the work: No statistical method was used to fix the sample size in advance, and group allocation was not hidden from the investigators. During validation, the model predicted progression to ophthalmopathy a median of about 6.5 months ahead of onset, with almost 71% sensitivity and 72% to 80% specificity. Ophthalmopathy was separated from stable hyperthyroidism by a 13 V-J signature model, with approximately 86% sensitivity and roughly 81% specificity obtained in cross-validation and 80%/75% obtained in testing. Most expanded thyroid clonotypes (frequency above 0.001) were also found in blood, which suggests that blood repertoires may mirror thyroid immune responses.

The TCR beta CDR3 regions were amplified from the RNA transcripts. A first-round RT-PCR of the TCR CDR3 used the HTBI primer set with the Qiagen OneStep RT-PCR kit. A second multiplex PCR round built the libraries, followed by size selection and purification. Sequencing of the libraries was done on an Illumina HiSeq2000 using paired-end 100 bp reads. The authors' analysis ran thus. SOAPnuke was used to process the raw data, throwing out any read that contained adapters or uncalled bases, had a mean Phred below 15, or lacked an exact constant-primer or identifier match. High-quality paired reads were merged using COPE v1.2.5, and each unique nucleotide sequence was defined as a clonotype. MiTCR v1.1 was used to align the clonotypes against IMGT TRBV, TRBD and TRBJ reference segments. The analysis included only V-J combinations with a frequency above 0.0001, which together covered around 99% of the repertoires. The TCS score was defined as F50 (clonal expansion) divided by E x V (chaos), with BLOSUM62-based TCRdist calculated between CDR3 peptides within each V-J. Welch's t-statistics and random forest reduced around 520 V-J features to about 12, which were used in a naive Bayes classifier (R e1071). TCRdb reprocessed the public reads (quality trimming at Q25 with fastp, clone calling with MiXCR) and kept in-frame beta chains. A single entry per CDR3 protein holds the most common genes and DNA from its merged rows. TCRdb's processing, not the authors' own work, is the source of the V and J calls. In all, the sample holds around 600,000 distinct CDR3 sequences, and around 13% of those were seen once. Roughly an eighth of the sample comes from the top ten.

The CDR3 starts with the cysteine, ends with the phenylalanine, and has 14 residues. The kept DNA is CDR3 alone, 42 bases in frame from the first base. Based on the germline V gene, the CDR1 and CDR2 sequences are MGHDK and SYGVNS. V and J lose 2 bases and 0 bases, and a span of 8 bases separates them. In the ophthalmopathy patients, disease was moderately to severely active, with a Clinical Activity Score of 3 or more, a NOSPECS grade of 4 or more, and a duration of less than 3 months. The study excluded patients with uncontrolled infections, other autoimmune diseases, pregnancy or lactation. Diagnoses were established on the basis of clinical symptoms, serum thyroxine and TRAb, thyroid ultrasound, and orbital computed tomography. Ficoll-Paque density gradient centrifugation was used to isolate PBMCs from around 9.1 ml of fresh peripheral blood. Trizol reagent was used to extract total RNA, and RNA quality was then checked on an Agilent 2100 Bioanalyzer.

About this clonotype itself: The specificity of this receptor is unknown. No per-base quality is available; no much larger clone lies one base away.

The chain couples TRBV25-1 to TRBJ2-7; TRBD1 is a possible D gene, resting on 5 matching bases. The sequencing input was blood. The sequence came from a woman aged 50 to 65 with Graves' ophthalmopathy. The DNA reads TGTGCCAGCAGTGAACCAGGGTACTCCTACGAGCAGTACTTC. Its protein product is CASSEPGYSYEQYF.